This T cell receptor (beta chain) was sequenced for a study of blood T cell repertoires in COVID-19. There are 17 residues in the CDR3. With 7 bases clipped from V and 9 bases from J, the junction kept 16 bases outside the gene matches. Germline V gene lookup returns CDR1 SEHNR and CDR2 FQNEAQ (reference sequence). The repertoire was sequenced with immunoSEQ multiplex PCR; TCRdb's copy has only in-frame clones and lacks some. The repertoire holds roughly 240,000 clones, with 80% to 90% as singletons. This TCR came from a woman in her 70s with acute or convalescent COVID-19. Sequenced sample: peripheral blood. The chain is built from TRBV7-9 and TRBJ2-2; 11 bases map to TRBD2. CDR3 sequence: CASNFPLAGGLARELFF. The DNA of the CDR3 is TGTGCCAGCAACTTCCCTTTAGCGGGGGGGCTGGCCCGGGAGCTGTTTTTT.